This record looks at one TCR beta chain sequence and its context. Its specificity is not known. This specimen comes from a study of cytomegalovirus exposure and HLA in healthy donors. Study outcomes and limitations: Listed as cytomegalovirus-associated were 150 to 200 TCR beta chains.

The donors were part of the validation cohort, which consisted of under 150 subjects and was separate from the first cohort of 666 subjects. Only in-frame clones appear in the TCRdb table, and some are missing; sequencing was by immunoSEQ multiplex PCR. The table includes more than 200,000 clones, roughly 84% detected once. The J segment lost 5 bases and the V segment lost 5 bases, leaving 7 bases of the junction unmatched. Germline CDR1 reads SGHNT; CDR2 reads YYREEE (reference sequence). There are 14 residues in the CDR3. The chain is built from TRBV5-4 and TRBJ2-1, with 7 bases that match TRBD1. Material for sequencing was PBMCs. The TCR sequence derives from a man younger than 35 in good health and CMV-seropositive. This chain's CDR3 is CASRPGTENNEQFF. In DNA, the CDR3 is TGTGCCAGCAGACCCGGGACAGAGAACAATGAGCAGTTCTTC.